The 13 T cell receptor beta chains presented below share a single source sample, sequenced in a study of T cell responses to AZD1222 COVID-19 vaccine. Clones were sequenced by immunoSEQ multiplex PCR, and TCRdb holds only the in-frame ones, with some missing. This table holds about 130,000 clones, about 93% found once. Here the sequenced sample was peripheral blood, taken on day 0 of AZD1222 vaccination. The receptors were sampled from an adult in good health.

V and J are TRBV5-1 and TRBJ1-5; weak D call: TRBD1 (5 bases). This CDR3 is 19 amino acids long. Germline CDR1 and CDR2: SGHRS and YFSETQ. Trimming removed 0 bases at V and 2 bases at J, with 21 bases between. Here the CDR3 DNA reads TGCGCCAGCAGCTTGGAAGGGAGGGACTTTAGAGTAGGCAATCAGCCCCAGCATTTT. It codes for CASSLEGRDFRVGNQPQHF.

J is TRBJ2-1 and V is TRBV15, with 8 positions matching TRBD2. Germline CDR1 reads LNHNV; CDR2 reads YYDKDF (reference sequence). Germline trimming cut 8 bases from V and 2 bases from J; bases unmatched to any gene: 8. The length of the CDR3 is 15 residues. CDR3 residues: CATQRERGAYNEQFF. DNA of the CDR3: TGTGCCACCCAGCGGGAGAGGGGGGCCTACAATGAGCAGTTCTTC.

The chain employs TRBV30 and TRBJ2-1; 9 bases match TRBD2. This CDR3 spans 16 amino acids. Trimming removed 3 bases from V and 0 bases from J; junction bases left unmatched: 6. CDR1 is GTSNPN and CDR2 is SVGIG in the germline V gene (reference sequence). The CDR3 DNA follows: TGTGCCTGGAGCTCTACGACTAGCGGCTCCTACAATGAGCAGTTCTTC. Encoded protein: CAWSSTTSGSYNEQFF.

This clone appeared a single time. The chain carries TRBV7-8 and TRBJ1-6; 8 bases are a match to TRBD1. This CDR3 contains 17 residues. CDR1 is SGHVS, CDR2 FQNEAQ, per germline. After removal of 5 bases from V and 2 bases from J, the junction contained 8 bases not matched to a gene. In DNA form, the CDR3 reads TGTGCCAGCAGCCCACACAGGGGGAGGACCTATAATTCACCCCTCCACTTT. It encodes CASSPHRGRTYNSPLHF.

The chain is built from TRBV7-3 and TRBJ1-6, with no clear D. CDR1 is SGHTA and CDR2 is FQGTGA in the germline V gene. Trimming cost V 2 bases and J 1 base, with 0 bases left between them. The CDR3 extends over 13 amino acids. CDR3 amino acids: CASSLSYNSPLHF. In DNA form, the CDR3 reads TGTGCCAGCAGCTTATCCTATAATTCACCCCTCCACTTT.

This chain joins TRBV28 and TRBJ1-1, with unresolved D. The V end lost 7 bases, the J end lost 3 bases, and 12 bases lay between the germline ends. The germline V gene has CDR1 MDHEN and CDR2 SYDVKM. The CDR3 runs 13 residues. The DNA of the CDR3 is TGTGCCAGCAAGCGGCAGCGAGACACTGAAGCTTTCTTT. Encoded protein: CASKRQRDTEAFF.

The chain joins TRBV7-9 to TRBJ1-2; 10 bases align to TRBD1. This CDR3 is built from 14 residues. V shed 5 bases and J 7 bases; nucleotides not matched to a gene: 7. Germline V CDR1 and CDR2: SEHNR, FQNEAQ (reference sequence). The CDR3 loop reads CASSPTGTGVGYTF. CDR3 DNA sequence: TGTGCCAGCAGCCCAACCGGGACAGGGGTTGGCTACACCTTC. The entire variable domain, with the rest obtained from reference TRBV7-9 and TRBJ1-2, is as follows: DTGVSQNPRHKITKRGQNVTFRCDPISEHNRLYWYRQTLGQGPEFLTYFQNEAQLEKSRLLSDRFSAERPKGSFSTLEIQRTEQGDSAMYLCASSPTGTGVGYTFGSGTRLTVV.

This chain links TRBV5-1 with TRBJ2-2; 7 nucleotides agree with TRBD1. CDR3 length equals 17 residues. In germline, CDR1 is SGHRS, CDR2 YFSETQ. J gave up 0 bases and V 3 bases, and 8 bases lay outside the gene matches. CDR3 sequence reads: CASSWGTGATNTGELFF. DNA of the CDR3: TGCGCCAGCAGCTGGGGAACAGGGGCCACGAACACCGGGGAGCTGTTTTTT.

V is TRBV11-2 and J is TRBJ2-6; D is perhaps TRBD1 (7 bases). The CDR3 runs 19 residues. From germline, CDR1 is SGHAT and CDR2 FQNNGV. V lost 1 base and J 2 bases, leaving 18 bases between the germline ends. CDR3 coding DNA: TGTGCCAGCAGCTTAGGTCAGGGGGGCTGGGACCCTGGGGCCAACGTCCTGACTTTC. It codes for CASSLGQGGWDPGANVLTF.

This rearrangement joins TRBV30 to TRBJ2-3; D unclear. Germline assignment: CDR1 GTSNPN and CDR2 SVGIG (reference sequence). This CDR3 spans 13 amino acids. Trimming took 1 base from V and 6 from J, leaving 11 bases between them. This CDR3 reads CAWSGSSWDTQYF. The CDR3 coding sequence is TGTGCCTGGAGTGGTTCTAGTTGGGATACGCAGTATTTT.

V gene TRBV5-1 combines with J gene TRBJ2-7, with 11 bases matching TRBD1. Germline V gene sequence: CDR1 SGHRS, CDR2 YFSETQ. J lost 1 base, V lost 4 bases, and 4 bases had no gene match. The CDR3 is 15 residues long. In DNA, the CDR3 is TGCGCCAGCAGCCCGGGACAGGGGGTATCCTACGAGCAGTACTTC. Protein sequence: CASSPGQGVSYEQYF.

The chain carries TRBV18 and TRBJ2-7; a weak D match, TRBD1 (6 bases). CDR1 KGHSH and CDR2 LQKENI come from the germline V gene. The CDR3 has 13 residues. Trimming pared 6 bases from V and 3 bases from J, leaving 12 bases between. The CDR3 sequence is CASSPYRDYEQYF. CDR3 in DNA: TGTGCCAGCTCGCCCTACAGGGACTACGAGCAGTACTTC.

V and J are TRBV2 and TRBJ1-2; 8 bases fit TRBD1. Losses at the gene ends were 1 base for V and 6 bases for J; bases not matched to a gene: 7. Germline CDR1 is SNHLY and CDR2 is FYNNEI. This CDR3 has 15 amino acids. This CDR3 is CASSEGTGRGDGYTF. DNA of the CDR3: TGTGCCAGCAGTGAAGGGACAGGGAGGGGAGATGGCTACACCTTC.